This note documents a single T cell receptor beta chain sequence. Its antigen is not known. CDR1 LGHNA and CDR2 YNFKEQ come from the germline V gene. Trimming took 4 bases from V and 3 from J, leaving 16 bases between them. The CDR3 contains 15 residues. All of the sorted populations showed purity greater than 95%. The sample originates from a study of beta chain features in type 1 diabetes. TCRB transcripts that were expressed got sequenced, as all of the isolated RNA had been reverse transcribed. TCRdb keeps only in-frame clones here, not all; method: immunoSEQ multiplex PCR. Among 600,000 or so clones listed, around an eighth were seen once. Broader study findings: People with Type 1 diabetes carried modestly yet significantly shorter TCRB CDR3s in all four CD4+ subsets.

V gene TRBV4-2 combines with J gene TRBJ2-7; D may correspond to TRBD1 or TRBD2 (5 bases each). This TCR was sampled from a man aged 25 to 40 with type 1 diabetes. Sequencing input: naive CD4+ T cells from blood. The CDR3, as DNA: TGTGCCAGCAGCCTCACCGGGGCACCTAACTACGAGCAGTACTTC. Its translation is CASSLTGAPNYEQYF.